This T cell receptor (beta chain) was retrieved from a study of blood T cell repertoires in COVID-19. Study at large: Both acute and convalescent COVID-19 samples were obtained from the United States, Italy and Spain. T cells, B-cell-depleted T cells, or PBMCs provided the cDNA or gDNA that served as material.

Germline-derived CDR1 and CDR2 are SGHRS and YFSETQ. The ends were cut back, 0 bases at V and 2 bases at J, with 8 bases in the middle. The CDR3 sequence is 14 residues long. Participants' own reports of clinical history determined their cohort assignment. In the original processing: Researchers report that nucleated cell counts were estimated from reference gene primer amplification. Produced via immunoSEQ multiplex PCR; TCRdb's table is partial and in-frame only. That table supplies the V and J calls and clone size; D and trimming were determined from the DNA. The table records about 170,000 clones, about 90% of them present only once.

This chain connects TRBV5-1 to TRBJ2-5, with D uncertain. Material for sequencing was PBMCs or T cells enriched from blood (not recorded which). The clonotype originates from a human donor with acute COVID-19. The donor label of this sample is uncertain. CDR3 residues: CASSLAAGQETQYF. The CDR3 bases are TGCGCCAGCAGCTTGGCGGCAGGACAAGAGACCCAGTACTTC.